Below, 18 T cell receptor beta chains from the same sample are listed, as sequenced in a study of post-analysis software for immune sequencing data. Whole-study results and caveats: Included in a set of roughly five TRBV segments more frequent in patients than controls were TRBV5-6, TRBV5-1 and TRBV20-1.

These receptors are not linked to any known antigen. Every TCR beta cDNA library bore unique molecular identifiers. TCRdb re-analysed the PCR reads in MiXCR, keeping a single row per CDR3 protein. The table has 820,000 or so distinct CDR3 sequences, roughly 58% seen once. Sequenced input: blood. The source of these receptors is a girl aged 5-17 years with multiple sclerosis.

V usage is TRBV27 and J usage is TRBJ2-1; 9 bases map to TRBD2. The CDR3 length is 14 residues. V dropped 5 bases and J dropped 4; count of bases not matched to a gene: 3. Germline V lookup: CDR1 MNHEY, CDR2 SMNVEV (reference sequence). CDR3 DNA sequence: TGTGCCAGCAGTCGACTAGCGGAATACAATGAGCAGTTCTTC. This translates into CASSRLAEYNEQFF.

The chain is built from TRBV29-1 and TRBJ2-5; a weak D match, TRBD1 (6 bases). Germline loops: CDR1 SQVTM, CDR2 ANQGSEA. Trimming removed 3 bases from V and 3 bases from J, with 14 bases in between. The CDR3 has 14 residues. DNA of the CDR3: TGCAGCGTTGATGGGCAGGGGCACGAAGAGACCCAGTACTTC. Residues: CSVDGQGHEETQYF.

This chain's CDR3 is CASSLLQAGDQFF. DNA of the CDR3: TGTGCCAGCAGCTTACTCCAGGCCGGGGATCAGTTCTTC. V is TRBV11-1 and J is TRBJ2-1, with a tentative D call TRBD2 (5 bases). The CDR3 loop spans 13 amino acids. Germline CDR1 SGHAT, CDR2 FQDESV (reference sequence). Trimming stripped 2 bases from V and 13 bases from J, with 15 bases between.

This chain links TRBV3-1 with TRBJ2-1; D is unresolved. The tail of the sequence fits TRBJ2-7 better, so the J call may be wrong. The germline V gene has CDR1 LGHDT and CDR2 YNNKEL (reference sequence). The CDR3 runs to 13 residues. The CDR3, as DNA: TGTGCCAGCAGCGGGGTCTTCCCCAACGAGCAGTACTTC. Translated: CASSGVFPNEQYF.

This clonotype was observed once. DNA of the CDR3: TGTGCCAGCAGCCCAGGTGCAAGGCCCAACAATGAGCAGTTCTTC. Encoded protein: CASSPGARPNNEQFF. The chain carries TRBV3-1 and TRBJ2-1; D ambiguous. V was trimmed by 4 bases and J by 5 bases, leaving 15 bases between them. The CDR3 has 15 amino acids. The germline V gene encodes CDR1 LGHDT and CDR2 YNNKEL (reference sequence).

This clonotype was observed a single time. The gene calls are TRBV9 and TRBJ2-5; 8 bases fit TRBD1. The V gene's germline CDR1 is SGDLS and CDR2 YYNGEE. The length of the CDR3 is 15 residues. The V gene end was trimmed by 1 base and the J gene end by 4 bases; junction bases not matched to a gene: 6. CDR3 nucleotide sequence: TGTGCCAGCAGCGTACAGGGGGCGCAGGTAGAGACCCAGTACTTC. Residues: CASSVQGAQVETQYF. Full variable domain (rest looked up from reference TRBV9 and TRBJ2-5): DSGVTQTPKHLITATGQRVTLRCSPRSGDLSVYWYQQSLDQGLQFLIQYYNGEERAKGNILERFSAQQFPDLHSELNLSSLELGDSALYFCASSVQGAQVETQYFGPGTRLLVL.

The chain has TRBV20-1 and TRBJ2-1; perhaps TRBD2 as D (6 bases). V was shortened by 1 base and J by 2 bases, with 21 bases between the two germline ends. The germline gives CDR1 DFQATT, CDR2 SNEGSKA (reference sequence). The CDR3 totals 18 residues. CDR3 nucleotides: TGCAGTGCTAGAGTGGGACTGGGGACGGGAGCCCCCTACAATGAGCAGTTCTTC. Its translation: CSARVGLGTGAPYNEQFF.

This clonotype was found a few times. This chain's CDR3 is CASRAGLGVPDTQYF. As DNA, the CDR3 is TGTGCCAGCAGAGCGGGACTAGGGGTCCCAGATACGCAGTATTTT. V gene TRBV11-2 combines with J gene TRBJ2-3; 8 nucleotides align to TRBD2. The CDR3 loop spans 15 amino acids. The V gene end was trimmed by 6 bases and the J gene end by 4 bases; junction bases not matched to a gene: 9. CDR1 and CDR2 from the germline V gene are SGHAT and FQNNGV.

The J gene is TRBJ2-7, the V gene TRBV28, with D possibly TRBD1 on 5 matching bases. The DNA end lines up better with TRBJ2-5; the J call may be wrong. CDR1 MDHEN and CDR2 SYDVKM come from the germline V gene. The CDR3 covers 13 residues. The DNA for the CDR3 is TGTGCCAGCAGTTTCACCTCAGGGTCGACCCAGTACTTC. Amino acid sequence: CASSFTSGSTQYF.

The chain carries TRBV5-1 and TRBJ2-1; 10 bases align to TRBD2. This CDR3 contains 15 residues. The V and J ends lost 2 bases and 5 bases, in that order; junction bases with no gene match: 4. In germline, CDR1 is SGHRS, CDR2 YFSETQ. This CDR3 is CASSLITSGNNEQFF. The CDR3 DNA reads TGCGCCAGCAGCTTAATAACTAGCGGGAACAATGAGCAGTTCTTC.

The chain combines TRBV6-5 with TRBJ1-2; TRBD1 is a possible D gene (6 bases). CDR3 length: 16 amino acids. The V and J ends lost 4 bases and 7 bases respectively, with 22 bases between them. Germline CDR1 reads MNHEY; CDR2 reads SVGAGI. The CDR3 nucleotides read TGTGCCAGCAGTTTCCGACAGGTCGGGCAATCATCTGGCTACACCTTC. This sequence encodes CASSFRQVGQSSGYTF.

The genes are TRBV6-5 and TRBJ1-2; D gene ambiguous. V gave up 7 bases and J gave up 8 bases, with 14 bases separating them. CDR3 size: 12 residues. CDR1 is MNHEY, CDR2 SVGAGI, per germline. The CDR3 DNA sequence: TGTGCCAGCACTTCTAGGGCTGAGGGCTACACCTTC. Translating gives CASTSRAEGYTF.

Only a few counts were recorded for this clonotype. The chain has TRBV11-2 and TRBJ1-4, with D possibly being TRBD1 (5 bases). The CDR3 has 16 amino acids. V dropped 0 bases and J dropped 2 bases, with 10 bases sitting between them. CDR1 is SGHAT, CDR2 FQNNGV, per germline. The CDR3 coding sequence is TGTGCCAGCAGCTTAGAGCAGGGCCTCACTAATGAAAAACTGTTTTTT. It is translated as CASSLEQGLTNEKLFF.

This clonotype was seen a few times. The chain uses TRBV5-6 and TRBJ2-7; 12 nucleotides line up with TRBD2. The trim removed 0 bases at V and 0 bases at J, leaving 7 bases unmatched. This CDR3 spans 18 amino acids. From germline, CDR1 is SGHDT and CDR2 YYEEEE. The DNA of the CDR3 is TGTGCCAGCAGCTTGGAGGGACTAGCGGGTGTCCCCTCCTACGAGCAGTACTTC. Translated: CASSLEGLAGVPSYEQYF.

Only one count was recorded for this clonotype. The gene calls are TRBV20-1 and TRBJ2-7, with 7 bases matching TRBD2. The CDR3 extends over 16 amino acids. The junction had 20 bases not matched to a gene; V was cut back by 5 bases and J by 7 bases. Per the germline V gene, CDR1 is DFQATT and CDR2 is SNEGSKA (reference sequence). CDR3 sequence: CSASGLAVSGRGEQYF. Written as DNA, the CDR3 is TGCAGTGCTTCCGGCCTAGCGGTCTCCGGGCGAGGAGAGCAGTACTTC.

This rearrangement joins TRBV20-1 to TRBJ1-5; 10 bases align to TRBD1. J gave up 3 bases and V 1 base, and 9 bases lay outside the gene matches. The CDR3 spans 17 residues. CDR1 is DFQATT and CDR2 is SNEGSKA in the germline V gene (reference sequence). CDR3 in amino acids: CSARGDRGYSANQPQHF. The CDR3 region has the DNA TGCAGTGCTAGAGGGGACAGGGGCTATTCTGCCAATCAGCCCCAGCATTTT.

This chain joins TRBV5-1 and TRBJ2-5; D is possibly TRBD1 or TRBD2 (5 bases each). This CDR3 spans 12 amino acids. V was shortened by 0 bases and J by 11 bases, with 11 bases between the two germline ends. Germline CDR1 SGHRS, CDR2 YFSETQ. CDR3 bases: TGCGCCAGCAGCTTGGCCGGGGCAGAGCAGTACTTC. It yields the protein CASSLAGAEQYF.

CDR3 DNA: TGCAGCGTTGAGCTTAACAGGGAGCAGTTCTTC. Residues: CSVELNREQFF. The chain is built from TRBV29-1 and TRBJ2-1, with D perhaps TRBD1 (5 bases). V lost 3 bases to trimming and J lost 10 bases, with 10 bases between them. Germline values: CDR1 SQVTM, CDR2 ANQGSEA. The CDR3 is made up of 11 amino acids.